These 6 T cell receptor beta chains share one sample of origin, sequenced in a study of shared clonotypes between healthy human individuals (dated by TCRdb to 2020 to 2021). Libraries were made using the immunoSEQ multiplex PCR assay. TCRdb re-hosts the immuneACCESS table, in-frame sequences only. Its copies lack some clones; in the studies checked, an unresolved V gene accounts for under half of them, and the cause for the rest is not known. Across this sample there are 400,000 or so clones, with roughly 96% seen only once. The top ten constitute about 0.32% of the sample. Sequencing input: memory CD8+ T cells sorted from blood. This sample's cell subset or site label indicates: CD45RO+ cells pooled with CCR7-negative TemRA cells. These receptors all stem from a man younger than 45 in good health.

The chain couples TRBV5-1 to TRBJ1-2; D may be TRBD1 (5 bases). Trimming took off 1 base at V and 3 bases at J, with 10 bases between the two ends. The CDR3 has 14 residues. The germline gives CDR1 SGHRS, CDR2 YFSETQ. CDR3 in DNA: TGCGCCAGCAGCTTGTCGACCAGGGACTATGGCTACACCTTC. It is translated as CASSLSTRDYGYTF.

The V gene is TRBV27, the J gene TRBJ1-5, with D possibly being TRBD1 (6 bases). The CDR3 consists of 16 residues. V lost 7 bases and J lost 0, with 16 bases in between. Germline CDR1 and CDR2: MNHEY and SMNVEV (reference sequence). The CDR3 loop is CASMGAGGYSNQPQHF. The CDR3 coding sequence is TGTGCCAGCATGGGGGCGGGGGGATATAGCAATCAGCCCCAGCATTTT.

The chain has TRBV5-1 and TRBJ2-7; 10 bases map to TRBD2. From germline, CDR1 is SGHRS and CDR2 YFSETQ. V gave up 1 base and J gave up 5 bases; unmatched junction bases: 12. The CDR3 has 17 residues. The CDR3 sequence is CASSLWVAGGPRDEQYF. CDR3 bases: TGCGCCAGCAGCTTGTGGGTAGCGGGAGGCCCGAGGGACGAGCAGTACTTC.

The chain has TRBV9 and TRBJ1-1; maybe TRBD1 (6 bases). Trimming removed 1 base from V and 3 bases from J, with 13 bases in between. The germline CDR1 and CDR2 sequences are SGDLS and YYNGEE. The CDR3 is 15 amino acids. The CDR3, as DNA: TGTGCCAGCAGCGTATCTTCACAGGGCCACACTGAAGCTTTCTTT. Protein sequence: CASSVSSQGHTEAFF.

V is TRBV2 and J is TRBJ2-7, with 8 bases matching TRBD1. CDR3 length equals 13 residues. Germline trimming cut 6 bases from V and 4 bases from J; bases unmatched to any gene: 5. CDR1 and CDR2 (germline): SNHLY, FYNNEI. CDR3 sequence reads: CASSYRQGYEQYF. CDR3 nucleotide sequence: TGTGCCAGCAGCTATAGACAGGGGTACGAGCAGTACTTC. The full variable domain, its missing parts supplied by reference TRBV2 and TRBJ2-7, is EPEVTQTPSHQVTQMGQEVILRCVPISNHLYFYWYRQILGQKVEFLVSFYNNEISEKSEIFDDQFSVERPDGSNFTLKIRSTKLEDSAMYFCASSYRQGYEQYFGPGTRLTVT.

This chain joins TRBV5-5 and TRBJ2-7, with unresolved D. Trimming removed 0 bases from V and 2 bases from J, with 15 bases in between. The CDR3 is 16 amino acids. CDR1 and CDR2 (germline): SGHKS, YYEKEE (reference sequence). CDR3 region: CASSLASTVRAYEQYF. As DNA, the CDR3 is TGTGCCAGCAGCTTGGCCAGCACAGTTCGGGCCTACGAGCAGTACTTC.